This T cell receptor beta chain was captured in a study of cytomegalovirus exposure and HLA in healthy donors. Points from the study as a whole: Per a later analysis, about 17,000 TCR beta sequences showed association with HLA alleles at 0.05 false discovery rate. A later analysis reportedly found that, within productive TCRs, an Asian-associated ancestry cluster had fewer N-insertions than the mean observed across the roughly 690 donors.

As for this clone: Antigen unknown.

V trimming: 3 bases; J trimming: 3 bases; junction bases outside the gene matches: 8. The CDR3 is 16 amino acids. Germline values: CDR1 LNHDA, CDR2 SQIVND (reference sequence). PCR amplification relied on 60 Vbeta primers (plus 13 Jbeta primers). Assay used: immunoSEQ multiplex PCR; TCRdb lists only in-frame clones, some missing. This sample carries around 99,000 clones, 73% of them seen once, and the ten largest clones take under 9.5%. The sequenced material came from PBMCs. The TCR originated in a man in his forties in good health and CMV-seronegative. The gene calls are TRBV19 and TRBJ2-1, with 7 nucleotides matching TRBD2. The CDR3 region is CASSIALSGIYNEQFF. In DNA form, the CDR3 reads TGTGCCAGTAGTATCGCCTTAAGCGGGATCTACAATGAGCAGTTCTTC.